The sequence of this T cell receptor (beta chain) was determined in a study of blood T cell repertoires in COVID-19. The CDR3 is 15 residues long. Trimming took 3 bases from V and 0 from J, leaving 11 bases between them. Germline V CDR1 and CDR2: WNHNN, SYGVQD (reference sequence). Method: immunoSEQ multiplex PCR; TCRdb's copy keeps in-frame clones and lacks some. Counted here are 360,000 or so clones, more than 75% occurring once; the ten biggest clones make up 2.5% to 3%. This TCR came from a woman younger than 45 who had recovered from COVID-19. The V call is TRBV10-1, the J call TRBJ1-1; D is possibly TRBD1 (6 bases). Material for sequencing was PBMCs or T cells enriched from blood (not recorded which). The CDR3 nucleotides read TGCGCCAGCAGTGAATTAGGACAGCTGAACACTGAAGCTTTCTTT. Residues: CASSELGQLNTEAFF.